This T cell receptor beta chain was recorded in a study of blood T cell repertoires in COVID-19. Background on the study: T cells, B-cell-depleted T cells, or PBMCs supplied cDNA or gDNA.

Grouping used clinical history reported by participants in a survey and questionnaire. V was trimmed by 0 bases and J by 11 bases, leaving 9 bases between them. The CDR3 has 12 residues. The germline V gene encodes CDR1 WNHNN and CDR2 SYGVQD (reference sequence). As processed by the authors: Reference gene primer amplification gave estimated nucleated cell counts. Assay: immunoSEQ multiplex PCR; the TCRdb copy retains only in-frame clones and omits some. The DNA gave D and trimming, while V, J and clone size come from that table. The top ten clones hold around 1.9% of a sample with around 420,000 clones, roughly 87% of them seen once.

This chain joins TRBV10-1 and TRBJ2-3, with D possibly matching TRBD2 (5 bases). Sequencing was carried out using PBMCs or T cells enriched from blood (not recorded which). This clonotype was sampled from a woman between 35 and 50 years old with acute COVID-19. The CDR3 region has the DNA TGCGCCAGCAGTGAGTCACTAGAATGGCAGTATTTT. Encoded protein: CASSESLEWQYF.